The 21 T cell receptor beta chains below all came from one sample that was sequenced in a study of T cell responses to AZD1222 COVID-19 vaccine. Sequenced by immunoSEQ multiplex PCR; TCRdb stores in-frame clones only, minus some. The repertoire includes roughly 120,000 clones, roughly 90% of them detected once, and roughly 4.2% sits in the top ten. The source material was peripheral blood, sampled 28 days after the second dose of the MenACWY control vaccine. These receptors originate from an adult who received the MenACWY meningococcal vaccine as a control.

The DNA of the CDR3 is TGTGCCAGCAGTTACAGGGATCGAAGCTCCTACGAGCAGTACGTC. This codes for CASSYRDRSSYEQYV. This chain links TRBV28 with TRBJ2-7; perhaps TRBD1 as D (6 bases). Germline V gene sequence: CDR1 MDHEN, CDR2 SYDVKM. V lost 4 bases and J 0 bases, leaving 13 bases between the germline ends. The CDR3 runs to 15 residues.

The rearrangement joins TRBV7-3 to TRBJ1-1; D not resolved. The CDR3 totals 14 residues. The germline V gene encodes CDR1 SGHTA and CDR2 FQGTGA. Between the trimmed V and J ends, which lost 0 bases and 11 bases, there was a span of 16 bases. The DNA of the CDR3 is TGTGCCAGCAGCTTAACACCGGGAGCCCTGAGCGCTTTCTTT. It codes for CASSLTPGALSAFF.

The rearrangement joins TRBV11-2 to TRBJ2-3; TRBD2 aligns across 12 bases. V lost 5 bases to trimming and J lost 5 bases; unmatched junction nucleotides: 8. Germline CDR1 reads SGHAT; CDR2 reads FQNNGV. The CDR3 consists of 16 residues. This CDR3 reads CASSPWTSGVGDTQYF. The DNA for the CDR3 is TGTGCCAGCAGCCCCTGGACTAGCGGGGTCGGAGATACGCAGTATTTT.

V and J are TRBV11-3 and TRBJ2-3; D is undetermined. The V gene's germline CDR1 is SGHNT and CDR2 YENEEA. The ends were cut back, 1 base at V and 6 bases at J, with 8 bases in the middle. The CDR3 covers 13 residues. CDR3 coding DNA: TGTGCCAGCAGCTTAGCTGGGCGGGATACGCAGTATTTT. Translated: CASSLAGRDTQYF.

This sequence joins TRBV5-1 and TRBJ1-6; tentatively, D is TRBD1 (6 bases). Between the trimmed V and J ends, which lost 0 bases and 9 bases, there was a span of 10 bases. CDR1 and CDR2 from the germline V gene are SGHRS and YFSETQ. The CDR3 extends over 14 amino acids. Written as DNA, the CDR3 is TGCGCCAGCAGCTTGGAGGGGGGGACTTCACCCCTCCACTTT. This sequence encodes CASSLEGGTSPLHF.

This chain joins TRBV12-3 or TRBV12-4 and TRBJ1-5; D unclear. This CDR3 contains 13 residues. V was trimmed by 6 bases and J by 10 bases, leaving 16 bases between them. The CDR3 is CASSSSAFGPQHF. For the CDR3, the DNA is TGTGCCAGCAGCTCAAGCGCGTTCGGCCCCCAGCATTTT.

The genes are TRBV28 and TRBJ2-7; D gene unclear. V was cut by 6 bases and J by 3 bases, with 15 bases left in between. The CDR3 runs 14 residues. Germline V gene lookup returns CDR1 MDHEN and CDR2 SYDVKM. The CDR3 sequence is CASRRLVPYYEQYF. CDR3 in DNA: TGTGCCAGCAGAAGATTAGTTCCTTACTACGAGCAGTACTTC.

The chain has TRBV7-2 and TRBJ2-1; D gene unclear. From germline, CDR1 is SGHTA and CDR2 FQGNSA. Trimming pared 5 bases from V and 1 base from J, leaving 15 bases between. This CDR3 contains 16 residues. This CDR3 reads CASSRSTGQSYNEQFF. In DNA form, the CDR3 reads TGTGCCAGCAGCCGCAGTACCGGTCAATCCTACAATGAGCAGTTCTTC.

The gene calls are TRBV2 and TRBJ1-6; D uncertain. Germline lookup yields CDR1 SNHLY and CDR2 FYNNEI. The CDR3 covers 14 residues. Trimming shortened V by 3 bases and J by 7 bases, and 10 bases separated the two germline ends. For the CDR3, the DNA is TGTGCCAGCAGTGAGGGCCCTGGGAATTCACCCCTCCACTTT. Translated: CASSEGPGNSPLHF. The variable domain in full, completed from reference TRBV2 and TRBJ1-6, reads EPEVTQTPSHQVTQMGQEVILRCVPISNHLYFYWYRQILGQKVEFLVSFYNNEISEKSEIFDDQFSVERPDGSNFTLKIRSTKLEDSAMYFCASSEGPGNSPLHFGNGTRLTVT.

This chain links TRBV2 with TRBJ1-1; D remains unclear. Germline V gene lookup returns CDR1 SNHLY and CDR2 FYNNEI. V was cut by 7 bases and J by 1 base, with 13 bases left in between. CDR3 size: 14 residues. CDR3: CASKVEGANTEAFF. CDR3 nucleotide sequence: TGTGCCAGCAAGGTGGAGGGCGCGAACACTGAAGCTTTCTTT. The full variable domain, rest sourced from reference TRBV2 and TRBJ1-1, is EPEVTQTPSHQVTQMGQEVILRCVPISNHLYFYWYRQILGQKVEFLVSFYNNEISEKSEIFDDQFSVERPDGSNFTLKIRSTKLEDSAMYFCASKVEGANTEAFFGQGTRLTVV.

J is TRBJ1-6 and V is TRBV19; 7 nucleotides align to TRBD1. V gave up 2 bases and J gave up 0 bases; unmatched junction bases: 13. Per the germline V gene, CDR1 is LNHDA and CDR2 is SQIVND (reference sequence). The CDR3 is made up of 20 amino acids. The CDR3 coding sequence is TGTGCCAGTAGTATAACCTCGGACAGGACGTCGGTCTCCTATAATTCACCCCTCCACTTT. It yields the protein CASSITSDRTSVSYNSPLHF.

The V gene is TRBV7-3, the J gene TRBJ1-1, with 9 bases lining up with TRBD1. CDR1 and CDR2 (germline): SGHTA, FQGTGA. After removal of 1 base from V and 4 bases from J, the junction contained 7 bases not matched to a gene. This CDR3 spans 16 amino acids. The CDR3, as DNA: TGTGCCAGCAGCTTAAATACAGGGGGCCAAGGCACTGAAGCTTTCTTT. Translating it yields CASSLNTGGQGTEAFF.

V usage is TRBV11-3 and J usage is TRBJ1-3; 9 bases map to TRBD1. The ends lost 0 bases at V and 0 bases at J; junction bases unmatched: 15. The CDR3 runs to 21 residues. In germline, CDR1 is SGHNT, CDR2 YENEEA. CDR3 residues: CASSLEFPGTGHTSSGNTIYF. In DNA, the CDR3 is TGTGCCAGCAGCTTAGAGTTCCCCGGGACAGGGCACACCAGCTCTGGAAACACCATATATTTT.

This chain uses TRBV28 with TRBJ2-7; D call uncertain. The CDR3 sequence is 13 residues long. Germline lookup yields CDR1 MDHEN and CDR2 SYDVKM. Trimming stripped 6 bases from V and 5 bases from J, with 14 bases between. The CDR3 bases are TGTGCCAGCAGCCTGCAGGACCTACACGAGCAGTACTTC. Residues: CASSLQDLHEQYF.

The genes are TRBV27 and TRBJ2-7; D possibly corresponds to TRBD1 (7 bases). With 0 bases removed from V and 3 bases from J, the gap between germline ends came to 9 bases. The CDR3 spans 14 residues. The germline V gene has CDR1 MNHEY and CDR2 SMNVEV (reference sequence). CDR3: CASSLSQGGYEQYF. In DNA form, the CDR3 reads TGTGCCAGCAGTTTATCGCAGGGGGGCTACGAGCAGTACTTC.

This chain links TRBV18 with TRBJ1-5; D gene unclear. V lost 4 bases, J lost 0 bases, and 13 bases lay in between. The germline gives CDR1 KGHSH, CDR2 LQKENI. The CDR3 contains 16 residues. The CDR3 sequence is CASSLTRSYSNQPQHF. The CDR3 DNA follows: TGTGCCAGCTCACTGACCCGGTCGTATAGCAATCAGCCCCAGCATTTT.

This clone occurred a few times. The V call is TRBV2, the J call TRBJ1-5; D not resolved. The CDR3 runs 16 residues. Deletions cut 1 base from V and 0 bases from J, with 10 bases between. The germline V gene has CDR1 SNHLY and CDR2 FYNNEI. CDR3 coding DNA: TGTGCCAGCAGTGAAGTCGGGGTTTATAGCAATCAGCCCCAGCATTTT. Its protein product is CASSEVGVYSNQPQHF.

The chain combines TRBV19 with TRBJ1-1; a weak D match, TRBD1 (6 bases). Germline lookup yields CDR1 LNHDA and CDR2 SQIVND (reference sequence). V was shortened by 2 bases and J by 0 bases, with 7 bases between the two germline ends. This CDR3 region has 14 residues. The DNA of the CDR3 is TGTGCCAGTAGTATAAGGACAGTGAACACTGAAGCTTTCTTT. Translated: CASSIRTVNTEAFF.

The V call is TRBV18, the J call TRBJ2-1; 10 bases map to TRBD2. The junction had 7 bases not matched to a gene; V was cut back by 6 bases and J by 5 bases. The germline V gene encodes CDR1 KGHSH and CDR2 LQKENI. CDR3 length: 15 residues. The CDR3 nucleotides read TGTGCCAGCTCCCCCGGACTAGCGGACGACAATGAGCAGTTCTTC. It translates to CASSPGLADDNEQFF.

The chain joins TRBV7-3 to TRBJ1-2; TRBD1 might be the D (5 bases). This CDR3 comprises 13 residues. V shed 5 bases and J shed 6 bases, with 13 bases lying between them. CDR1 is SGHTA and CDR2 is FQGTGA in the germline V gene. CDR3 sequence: CASSQIPGDGYTF. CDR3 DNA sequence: TGTGCCAGCAGCCAAATACCGGGGGATGGCTACACCTTC.

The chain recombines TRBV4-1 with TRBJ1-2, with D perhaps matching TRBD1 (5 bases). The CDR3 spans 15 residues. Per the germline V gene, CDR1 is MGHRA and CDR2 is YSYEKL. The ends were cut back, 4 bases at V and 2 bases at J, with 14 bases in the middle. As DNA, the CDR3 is TGCGCCAGCAGCCCCCACCGGGACGGGAACTATGGCTACACCTTC. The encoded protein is CASSPHRDGNYGYTF.